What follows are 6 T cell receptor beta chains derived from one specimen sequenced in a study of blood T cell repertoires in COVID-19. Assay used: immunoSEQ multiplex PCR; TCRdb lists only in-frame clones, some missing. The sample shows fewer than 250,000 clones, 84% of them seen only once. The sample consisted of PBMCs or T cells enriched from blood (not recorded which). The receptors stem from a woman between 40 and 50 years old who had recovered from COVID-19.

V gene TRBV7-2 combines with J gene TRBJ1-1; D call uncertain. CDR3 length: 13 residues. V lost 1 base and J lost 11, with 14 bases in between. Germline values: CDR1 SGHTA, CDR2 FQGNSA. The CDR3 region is CASSLELTDSAFF. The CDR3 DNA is TGTGCCAGCAGCTTAGAACTAACTGACTCGGCTTTCTTT.

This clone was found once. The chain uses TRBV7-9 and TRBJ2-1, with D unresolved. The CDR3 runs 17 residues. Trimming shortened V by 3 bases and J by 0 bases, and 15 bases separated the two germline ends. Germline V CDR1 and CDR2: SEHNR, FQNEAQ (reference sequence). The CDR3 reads CASSFMVFLSSYNEQFF. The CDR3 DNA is TGTGCCAGCAGCTTTATGGTCTTCCTGAGCTCCTACAATGAGCAGTTCTTC.

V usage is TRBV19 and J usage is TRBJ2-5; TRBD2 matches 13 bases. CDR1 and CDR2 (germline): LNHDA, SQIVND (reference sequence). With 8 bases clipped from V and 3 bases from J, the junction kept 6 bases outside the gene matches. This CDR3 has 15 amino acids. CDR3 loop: CASQLTSGRKETQYF. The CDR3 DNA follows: TGTGCCAGTCAACTGACTAGCGGGAGGAAAGAGACCCAGTACTTC.

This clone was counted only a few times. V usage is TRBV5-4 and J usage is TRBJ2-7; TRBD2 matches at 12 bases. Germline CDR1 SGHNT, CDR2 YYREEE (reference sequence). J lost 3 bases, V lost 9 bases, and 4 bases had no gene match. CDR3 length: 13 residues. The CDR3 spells CATRTSGVYEQYF. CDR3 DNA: TGTGCCACCCGGACTAGCGGGGTCTACGAGCAGTACTTC.

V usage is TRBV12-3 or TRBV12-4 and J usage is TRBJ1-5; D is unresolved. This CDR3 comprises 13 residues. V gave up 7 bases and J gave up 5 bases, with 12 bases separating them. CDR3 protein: CASTVQRDQPQHF. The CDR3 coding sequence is TGTGCCAGCACGGTCCAGCGGGATCAGCCCCAGCATTTT.

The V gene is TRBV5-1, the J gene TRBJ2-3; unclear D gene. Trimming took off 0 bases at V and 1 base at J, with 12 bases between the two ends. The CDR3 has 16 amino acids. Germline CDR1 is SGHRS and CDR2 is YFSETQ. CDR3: CASSLGLSSGTDTQYF. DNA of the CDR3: TGCGCCAGCAGCTTGGGACTTTCTTCAGGCACAGATACGCAGTATTTT.